The T cell receptor beta chain under discussion was sequenced for a study of T cells in Graves' hyperthyroidism and ophthalmopathy. As concerns this clonotype: Its matching antigen is unknown.

From RNA transcripts, TCR beta CDR3 regions were amplified. The HTBI primer set served for first-round RT-PCR of the TCR CDR3. From the multiplex PCR reads, TCRdb called clonotypes with MiXCR, one entry per CDR3 protein. Of approximately 640,000 distinct CDR3 sequences in the sample, 15% to 20% were seen once. Study results and caveats: A model of 13 V-J features distinguished ophthalmopathy from stable hyperthyroidism.

The CDR3 runs to 15 residues. Germline CDR1 reads SGHRS; CDR2 reads YFSETQ. Trimming removed 0 bases from V and 1 base from J, with 10 bases in between. The clonotype was recovered from a man aged 45-65 years with Graves' hyperthyroidism. What was sequenced was blood. The J gene is TRBJ1-1, the V gene TRBV5-1, with unresolved D. CDR3 sequence reads: CASSLATGPNTEAFF. CDR3 in DNA: TGCGCCAGCAGCTTGGCCACGGGCCCGAACACTGAAGCTTTCTTT.